The 14 T cell receptor beta chains below were found in one sample sequenced in a study of a mutant IDH1 vaccine in newly diagnosed glioma. Noted time point: week 23, last vaccination. The vaccine gave 300 ug of a 20-mer mutant IDH1 peptide subcutaneously per dose. Antigen specificity for these receptors is unknown. Generated by immunoSEQ multiplex PCR, the TCRdb table keeps only in-frame clones and is missing some. The sample lists approximately 57,000 clones, about 81% occurring once. Sequenced here: PBMCs, sampled from a glioma patient whose treatment included an IDH1 peptide vaccine. Receptors were obtained from a woman aged 40 to 50 with glioma. Some clones in this sample may be carry-over from other donors' samples.

This chain uses TRBV5-6 with TRBJ2-1; possible D gene TRBD2, 6 bases. Germline V CDR1 and CDR2: SGHDT, YYEEEE. This CDR3 has 13 amino acids. With 3 bases removed from V and 6 bases from J, the gap between germline ends came to 10 bases. The CDR3 loop is CASSSGTPNEQFF. DNA for the CDR3: TGTGCCAGCAGCTCCGGGACTCCCAATGAGCAGTTCTTC.

The genes are TRBV5-1 and TRBJ2-5, with D perhaps matching TRBD1 or TRBD2 (5 bases each). CDR1 and CDR2 (germline): SGHRS, YFSETQ. This CDR3 spans 15 amino acids. V was pared by 1 base and J by 5 bases, with 15 bases between. CDR3 nucleotide sequence: TGCGCCAGCAGCTTGAGGGGAGTAGGTGAGGAGACCCAGTACTTC. It encodes CASSLRGVGEETQYF.

The genes are TRBV11-3 and TRBJ1-2; a possible D gene is TRBD1 (5 bases). This CDR3 comprises 13 residues. CDR1 and CDR2 (germline): SGHNT, YENEEA. With 5 bases removed from V and 4 bases from J, the gap between germline ends came to 11 bases. CDR3 DNA sequence: TGTGCCAGCAGCCCCGACGGGACCTATGGCTACACCTTC. Translation: CASSPDGTYGYTF.

V gene TRBV7-2 combines with J gene TRBJ2-1; D is possibly TRBD1 or TRBD2 (5 bases each). The CDR3 covers 13 residues. The germline V and J ends were trimmed by 3 bases and 8 bases, with 11 bases remaining between them. The germline V gene has CDR1 SGHTA and CDR2 FQGNSA. CDR3 residues: CASSFWGGHEQFF. DNA for the CDR3: TGTGCCAGCAGCTTTTGGGGCGGGCATGAGCAGTTCTTC.

V gene TRBV30 combines with J gene TRBJ2-3; 7 nucleotides align to TRBD2. CDR3 size: 16 residues. Germline V gives CDR1 GTSNPN, CDR2 SVGIG (reference sequence). Losses at the gene ends were 3 bases for V and 6 bases for J; bases not matched to a gene: 15. Here the CDR3 DNA reads TGTGCCTGGAGCCTCAATGTGGGGGGAGGGACGGATACGCAGTATTTT. It codes for CAWSLNVGGGTDTQYF.

The CDR3: CASSATSGGADEQFF. The DNA of the CDR3 is TGTGCCAGCAGTGCGACTAGCGGGGGGGCCGATGAGCAGTTCTTC. The chain has TRBV6-1 and TRBJ2-1; 14 bases line up with TRBD2. J gave up 8 bases and V 4 bases, and 4 bases lay outside the gene matches. The V gene's germline CDR1 is MNHNS and CDR2 SASEGT. CDR3 length equals 15 residues.

The chain couples TRBV5-1 to TRBJ2-2; possibly TRBD1 or TRBD2 for D (5 bases each). Germline V gives CDR1 SGHRS, CDR2 YFSETQ. V was cut by 4 bases and J by 4 bases, with 17 bases left in between. The CDR3 has 16 amino acids. The DNA of the CDR3 is TGCGCCAGCAGCGATTTCCGGGGCGCAAGCACCGGGGAGCTGTTTTTT. Protein sequence: CASSDFRGASTGELFF.

The chain recombines TRBV29-1 with TRBJ2-7; no clear D. Germline CDR1 reads SQVTM; CDR2 reads ANQGSEA. Trimming took off 8 bases at V and 0 bases at J, with 11 bases between the two ends. This CDR3 has 12 amino acids. The CDR3 region is CSTSSGSYEQYF. For the CDR3, the DNA is TGCAGCACCTCCAGTGGCTCCTACGAGCAGTACTTC.

This sequence joins TRBV5-6 and TRBJ1-6; 8 bases are a match to TRBD1. CDR1 is SGHDT and CDR2 is YYEEEE in the germline V gene. The CDR3 length is 17 residues. Trimming took 0 bases from V and 3 from J; bases not matched to a gene: 5. The CDR3 DNA reads as TGTGCCAGCAGCTTGGCCCGGACAGGGTTCTATAATTCACCCCTCCACTTT. It translates to CASSLARTGFYNSPLHF.

V usage is TRBV9 and J usage is TRBJ2-1; 9 nucleotides align to TRBD2. The CDR3 spans 15 residues. Looked up from germline, CDR1 is SGDLS and CDR2 is YYNGEE. The V segment lost 5 bases and the J segment 9 bases; nucleotides outside the gene matches: 12. The CDR3 sequence is CASRAEAGGSSEQFF. The DNA for the CDR3 is TGTGCCAGCAGGGCCGAAGCGGGGGGAAGTAGTGAGCAGTTCTTC. The whole variable domain, remainder taken from reference TRBV9 and TRBJ2-1, is DSGVTQTPKHLITATGQRVTLRCSPRSGDLSVYWYQQSLDQGLQFLIQYYNGEERAKGNILERFSAQQFPDLHSELNLSSLELGDSALYFCASRAEAGGSSEQFFGPGTRLTVL.

The gene calls are TRBV4-1 and TRBJ1-4; D is ambiguous. V lost 4 bases and J 8 bases, leaving 8 bases between the germline ends. The CDR3 totals 12 residues. Germline lookup yields CDR1 MGHRA and CDR2 YSYEKL. CDR3 in DNA: TGCGCCAGCAGCCCTAATAAAGAAAAACTGTTTTTT. Translated: CASSPNKEKLFF.

This clone was recorded only once. The rearrangement uses TRBV30 and TRBJ2-7, with D uncertain. The V gene's germline CDR1 is GTSNPN and CDR2 SVGIG (reference sequence). The CDR3 covers 12 residues. V lost 4 bases, J lost 0 bases, and 7 bases lay in between. The CDR3 bases are TGTGCCTGGACTCTCCCCTCCTACGAGCAGTACTTC. Its protein is CAWTLPSYEQYF.

The chain employs TRBV5-6 and TRBJ2-4, with TRBD1 as a possible D gene (5 bases). The CDR3 has 13 amino acids. Trimming shortened V by 2 bases and J by 8 bases, and 11 bases separated the two germline ends. Germline CDR1 is SGHDT and CDR2 is YYEEEE. CDR3 in amino acids: CASSFWTIDIQYF. In DNA, the CDR3 is TGTGCCAGCAGCTTTTGGACAATAGACATTCAGTACTTC. Full variable domain (missing parts from reference TRBV5-6 and TRBJ2-4): DAGVTQSPTHLIKTRGQQVTLRCSPKSGHDTVSWYQQALGQGPQFIFQYYEEEERQRGNFPDRFSGHQFPNYSSELNVNALLLGDSALYLCASSFWTIDIQYFGAGTRLSVL.

In DNA form, the CDR3 reads TGTGCCAGCAGCCACGCGACTACGGGCACAGATACGCAGTATTTT. Its protein product is CASSHATTGTDTQYF. This chain links TRBV13 with TRBJ2-3; perhaps TRBD2 as D (5 bases). The germline CDR1 and CDR2 sequences are PRHDT and FYEKMQ (reference sequence). This CDR3 comprises 15 residues. V lost 5 bases and J 1 base, leaving 13 bases between the germline ends. Together with reference TRBV13 and TRBJ2-3, the CDR3 gives the full variable domain: AAGVIQSPRHLIKEKRETATLKCYPIPRHDTVYWYQQGPGQDPQFLISFYEKMQSDKGSIPDRFSAQQFSDYHSELNMSSLELGDSALYFCASSHATTGTDTQYFGPGTRLTVL.